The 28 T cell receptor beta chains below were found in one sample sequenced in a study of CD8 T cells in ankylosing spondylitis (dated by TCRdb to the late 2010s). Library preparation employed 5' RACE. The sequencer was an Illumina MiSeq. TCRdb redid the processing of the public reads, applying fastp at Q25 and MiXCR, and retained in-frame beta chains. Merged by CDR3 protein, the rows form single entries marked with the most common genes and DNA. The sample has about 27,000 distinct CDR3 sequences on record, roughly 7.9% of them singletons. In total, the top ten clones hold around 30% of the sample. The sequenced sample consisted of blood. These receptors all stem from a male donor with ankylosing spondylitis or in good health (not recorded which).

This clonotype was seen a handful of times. CDR3 DNA sequence: TGCGCCAGCAGCCAAGGAGGGGGCCAGGTGGGCGAGCAGTACTTC. As protein: CASSQGGGQVGEQYF. This sequence joins TRBV4-3 and TRBJ2-7; TRBD1 matches 7 bases. The V segment lost 1 base and the J segment 6 bases; nucleotides outside the gene matches: 9. This CDR3 spans 15 amino acids. Looked up from germline, CDR1 is LGHNA and CDR2 is YSLEER.

The CDR3 DNA is TGCGCCAGCAGCTTGGCCGGACAGTCTAACACTGAAGCTTTCTTT. It is translated as CASSLAGQSNTEAFF. The chain employs TRBV5-1 and TRBJ1-1; D might be TRBD1 (6 bases). The CDR3 sequence is 15 residues long. Germline assignment: CDR1 SGHRS and CDR2 YFSETQ. V dropped 0 bases and J dropped 2 bases, with 11 bases sitting between them.

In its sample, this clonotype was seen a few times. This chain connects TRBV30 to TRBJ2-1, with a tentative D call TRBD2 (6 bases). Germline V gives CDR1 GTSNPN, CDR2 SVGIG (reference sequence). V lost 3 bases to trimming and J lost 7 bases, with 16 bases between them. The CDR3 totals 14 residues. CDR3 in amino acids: CAWRDGGVRNEQFF. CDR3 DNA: TGTGCCTGGAGAGATGGCGGGGTTAGGAATGAGCAGTTCTTC.

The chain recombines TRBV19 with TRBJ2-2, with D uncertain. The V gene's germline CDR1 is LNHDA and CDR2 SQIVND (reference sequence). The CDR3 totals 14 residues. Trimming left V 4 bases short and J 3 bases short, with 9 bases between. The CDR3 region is CASSSSLHTGELFF. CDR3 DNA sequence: TGTGCCAGTAGTAGTTCTCTCCACACCGGGGAGCTGTTTTTT.

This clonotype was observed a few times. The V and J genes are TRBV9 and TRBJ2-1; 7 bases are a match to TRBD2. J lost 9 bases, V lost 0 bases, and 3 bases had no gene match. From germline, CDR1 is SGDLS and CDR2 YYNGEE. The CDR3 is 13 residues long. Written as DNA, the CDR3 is TGTGCCAGCAGCGTAGAGGCTAGCGGTGAGCAGTTCTTC. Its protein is CASSVEASGEQFF.

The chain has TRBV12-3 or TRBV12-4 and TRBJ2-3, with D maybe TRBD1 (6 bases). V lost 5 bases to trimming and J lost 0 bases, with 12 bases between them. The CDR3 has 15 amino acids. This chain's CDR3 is CASSEDSPSTDTQYF. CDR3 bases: TGTGCCAGCAGTGAGGACAGCCCTAGCACAGATACGCAGTATTTT.

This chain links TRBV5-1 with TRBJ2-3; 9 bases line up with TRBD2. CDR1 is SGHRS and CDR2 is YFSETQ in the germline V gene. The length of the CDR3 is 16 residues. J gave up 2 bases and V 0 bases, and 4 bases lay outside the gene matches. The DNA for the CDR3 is TGCGCCAGCAGCTTGGCCCGCGGGAGGGACACAGATACGCAGTATTTT. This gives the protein CASSLARGRDTDTQYF. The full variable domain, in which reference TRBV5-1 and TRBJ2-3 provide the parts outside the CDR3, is KAGVTQTPRYLIKTRGQQVTLSCSPISGHRSVSWYQQTPGQGLQFLFEYFSETQRNKGNFPGRFSGRQFSNSRSEMNVSTLELGDSALYLCASSLARGRDTDTQYFGPGTRLTVL.

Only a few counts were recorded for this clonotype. CDR3 residues: CASSEGTSSEKLFF. As DNA, the CDR3 is TGTGCCAGCAGTGAAGGGACGAGTTCTGAAAAACTGTTTTTT. V gene TRBV6-1 combines with J gene TRBJ1-4; no clear D. Trimming pared 1 base from V and 7 bases from J, leaving 10 bases between. CDR1 and CDR2 (germline): MNHNS, SASEGT. The CDR3 is 14 amino acids.

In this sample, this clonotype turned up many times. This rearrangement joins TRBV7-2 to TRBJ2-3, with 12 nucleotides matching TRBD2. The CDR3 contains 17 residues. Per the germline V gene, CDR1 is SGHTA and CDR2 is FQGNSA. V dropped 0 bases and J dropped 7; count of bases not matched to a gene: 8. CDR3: CASSLAVTSGGGYTQYF. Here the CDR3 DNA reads TGTGCCAGCAGCTTAGCGGTGACTAGCGGGGGAGGTTATACGCAGTATTTT.

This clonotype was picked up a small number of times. CDR3 sequence: CAWSLFIEETQYF. CDR3 coding DNA: TGTGCCTGGAGCCTTTTTATCGAAGAGACCCAGTACTTC. This sequence joins TRBV30 and TRBJ2-5, with D unresolved. V lost 3 bases and J lost 3, with 11 bases in between. The CDR3 consists of 13 residues. Germline CDR1 is GTSNPN and CDR2 is SVGIG (reference sequence).

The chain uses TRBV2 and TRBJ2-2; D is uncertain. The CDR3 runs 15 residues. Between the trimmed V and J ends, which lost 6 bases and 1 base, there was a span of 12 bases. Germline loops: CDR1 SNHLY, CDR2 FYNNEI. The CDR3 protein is CASRTDRENTGELFF. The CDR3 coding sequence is TGTGCCAGCAGAACCGACCGCGAGAACACCGGGGAGCTGTTTTTT.

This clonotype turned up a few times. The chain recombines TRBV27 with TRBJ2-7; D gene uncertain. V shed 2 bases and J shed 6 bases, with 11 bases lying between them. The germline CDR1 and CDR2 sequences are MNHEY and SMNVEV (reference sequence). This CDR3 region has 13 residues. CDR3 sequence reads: CASSLLPRSEQYV. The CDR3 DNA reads TGTGCCAGCAGTTTACTGCCTAGGTCCGAGCAGTACGTC.

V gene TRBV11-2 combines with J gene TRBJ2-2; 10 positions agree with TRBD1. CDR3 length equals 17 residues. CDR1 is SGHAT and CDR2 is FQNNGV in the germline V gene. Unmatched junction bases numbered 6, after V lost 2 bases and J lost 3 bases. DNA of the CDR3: TGTGCCAGCAGCTTAACCGTCGGGACAGGGGACACCGGGGAGCTGTTTTTT. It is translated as CASSLTVGTGDTGELFF. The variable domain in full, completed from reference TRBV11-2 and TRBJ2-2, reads EAGVAQSPRYKIIEKRQSVAFWCNPISGHATLYWYQQILGQGPKLLIQFQNNGVVDDSQLPKDRFSAERLKGVDSTLKIQPAKLEDSAVYLCASSLTVGTGDTGELFFGEGSRLTVL.

This CDR3 is CSARIRAGNTIYF. For the CDR3, the DNA is TGCAGTGCTAGGATCAGGGCCGGAAACACCATATATTTT. The J gene is TRBJ1-3, the V gene TRBV20-1; maybe TRBD1 (5 bases). The CDR3 spans 13 residues. Trimming stripped 3 bases from V and 4 bases from J, with 10 bases between. Germline-derived CDR1 and CDR2 are DFQATT and SNEGSKA (reference sequence).

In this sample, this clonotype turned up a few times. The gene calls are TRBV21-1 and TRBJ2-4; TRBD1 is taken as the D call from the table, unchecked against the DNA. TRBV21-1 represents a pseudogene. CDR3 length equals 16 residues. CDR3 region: CASSKDPGQGSYIQYF. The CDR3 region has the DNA TGTGCCAGCAGCAAAGATCCGGGACAGGGGAGTTACATTCAGTACTTC.

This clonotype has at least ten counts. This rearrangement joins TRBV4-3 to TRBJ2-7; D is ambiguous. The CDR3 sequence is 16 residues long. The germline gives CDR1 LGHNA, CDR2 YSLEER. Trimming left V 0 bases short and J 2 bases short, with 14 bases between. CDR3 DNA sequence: TGCGCCAGCAGCCAAGATATTAGACAAGCCGCCTACGAGCAGTACTTC. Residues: CASSQDIRQAAYEQYF.

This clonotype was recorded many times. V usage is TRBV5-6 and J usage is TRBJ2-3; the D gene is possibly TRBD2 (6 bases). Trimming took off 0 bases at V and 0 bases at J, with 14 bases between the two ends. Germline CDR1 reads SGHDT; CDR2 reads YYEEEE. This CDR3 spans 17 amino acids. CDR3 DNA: TGTGCCAGCAGCTTGGTGGGTAGCGGAGCCAGCACAGATACGCAGTATTTT. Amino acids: CASSLVGSGASTDTQYF.

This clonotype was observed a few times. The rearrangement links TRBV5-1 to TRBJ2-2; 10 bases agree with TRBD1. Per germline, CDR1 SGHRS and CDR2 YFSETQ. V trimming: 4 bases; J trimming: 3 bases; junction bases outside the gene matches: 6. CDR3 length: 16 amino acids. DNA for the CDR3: TGCGCCAGCAGCAGTCGACAGGGGGCTGACACCGGGGAGCTGTTTTTT. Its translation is CASSSRQGADTGELFF.

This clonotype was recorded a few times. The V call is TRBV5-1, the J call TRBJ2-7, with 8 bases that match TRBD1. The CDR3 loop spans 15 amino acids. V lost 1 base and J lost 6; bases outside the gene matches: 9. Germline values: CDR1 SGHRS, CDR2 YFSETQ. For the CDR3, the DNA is TGCGCCAGCAGCTTGCTCACGGACAGGGCCTTCGAGCAGTACTTC. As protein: CASSLLTDRAFEQYF.

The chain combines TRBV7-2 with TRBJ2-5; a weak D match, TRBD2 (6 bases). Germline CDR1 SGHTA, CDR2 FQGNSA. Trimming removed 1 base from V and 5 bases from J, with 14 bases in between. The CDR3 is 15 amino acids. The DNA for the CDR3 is TGTGCCAGCAGCTTAGAATGGGACTGGGGGGAGACCCAGTACTTC. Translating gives CASSLEWDWGETQYF.

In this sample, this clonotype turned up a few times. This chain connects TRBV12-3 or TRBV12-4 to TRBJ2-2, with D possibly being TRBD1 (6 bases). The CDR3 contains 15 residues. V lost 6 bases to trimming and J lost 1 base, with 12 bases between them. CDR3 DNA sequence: TGTGCCAGCAGGCAAGTCAGGGGGAACACCGGGGAGCTGTTTTTT. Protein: CASRQVRGNTGELFF.

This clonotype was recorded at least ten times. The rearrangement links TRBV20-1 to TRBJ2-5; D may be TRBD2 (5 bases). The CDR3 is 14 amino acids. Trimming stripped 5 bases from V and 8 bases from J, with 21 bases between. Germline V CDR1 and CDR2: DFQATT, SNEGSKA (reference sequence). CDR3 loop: CSAVPLRETTTQYF. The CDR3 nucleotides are TGCAGTGCTGTGCCCCTGAGGGAGACTACTACCCAGTACTTC.

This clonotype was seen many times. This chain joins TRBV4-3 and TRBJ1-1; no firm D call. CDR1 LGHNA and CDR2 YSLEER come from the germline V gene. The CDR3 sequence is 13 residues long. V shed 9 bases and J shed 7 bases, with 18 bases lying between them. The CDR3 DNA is TGCGCCAGTGGCCAAAGGGATAAGGGTGAAGCTTTCTTT. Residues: CASGQRDKGEAFF.

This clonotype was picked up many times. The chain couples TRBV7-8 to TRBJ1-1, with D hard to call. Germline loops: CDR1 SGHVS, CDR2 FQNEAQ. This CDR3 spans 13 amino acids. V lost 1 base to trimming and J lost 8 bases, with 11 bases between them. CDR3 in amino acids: CASSLGQSLEAFF. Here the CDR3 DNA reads TGTGCCAGCAGCTTAGGTCAGAGTCTCGAAGCTTTCTTT.

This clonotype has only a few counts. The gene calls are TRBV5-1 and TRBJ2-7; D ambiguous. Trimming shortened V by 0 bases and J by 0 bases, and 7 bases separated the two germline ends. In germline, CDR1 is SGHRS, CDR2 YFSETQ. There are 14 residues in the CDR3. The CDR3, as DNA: TGCGCCAGCAGCTTGGGCCGGTCCTCCTACGAGCAGTACTTC. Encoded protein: CASSLGRSSYEQYF.

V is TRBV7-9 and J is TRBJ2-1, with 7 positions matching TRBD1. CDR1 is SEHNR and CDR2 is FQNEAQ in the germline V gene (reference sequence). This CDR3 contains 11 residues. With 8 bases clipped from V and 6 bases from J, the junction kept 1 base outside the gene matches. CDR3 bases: TGTGCCAGCGAGGGGGCCAATGAGCAGTTCTTC. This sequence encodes CASEGANEQFF.

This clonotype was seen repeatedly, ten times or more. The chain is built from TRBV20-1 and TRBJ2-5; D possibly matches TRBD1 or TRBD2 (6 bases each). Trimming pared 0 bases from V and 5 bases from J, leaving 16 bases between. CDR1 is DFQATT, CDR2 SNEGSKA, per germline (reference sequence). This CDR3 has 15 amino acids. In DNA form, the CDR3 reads TGCAGTGCTAGAGATCGAGGGGGGACCGGCGAGACCCAGTACTTC. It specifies CSARDRGGTGETQYF.

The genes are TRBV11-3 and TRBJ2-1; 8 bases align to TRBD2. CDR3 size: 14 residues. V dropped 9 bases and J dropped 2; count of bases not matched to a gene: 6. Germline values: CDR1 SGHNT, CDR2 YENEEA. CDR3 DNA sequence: TGTGCCAGTCGGGGGGGCGGGACCTACAATGAGCAGTTCTTC. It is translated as CASRGGGTYNEQFF.